The 29 T cell receptor beta chains in this list originate from one sample, sequenced in a study of cytomegalovirus exposure and HLA in healthy donors. Primers: 60 Vbeta forward and 13 Jbeta reverse. The data were produced by immunoSEQ multiplex PCR, yet TCRdb's version contains in-frame clones alone and is incomplete. The sample includes some 120,000 clones, around 70% of them seen just once. The sequenced sample was PBMCs. The receptors were gathered from a man aged 30 to 45 in good health and CMV-seropositive.

V gene TRBV7-9 combines with J gene TRBJ1-1; D gene unclear. Deletions cut 5 bases from V and 4 bases from J, with 11 bases between. The CDR3 sequence is 13 residues long. The germline CDR1 and CDR2 sequences are SEHNR and FQNEAQ (reference sequence). CDR3 residues: CASSPGGRTEAFF. The CDR3 DNA reads as TGTGCCAGCAGCCCTGGTGGGCGCACTGAAGCTTTCTTT.

The chain employs TRBV5-1 and TRBJ2-2; 11 positions agree with TRBD2. Germline CDR1 is SGHRS and CDR2 is YFSETQ. This CDR3 region has 16 residues. V was pared by 2 bases and J by 4 bases, with 4 bases of the junction left unmatched. The CDR3 DNA is TGCGCCAGCAGCTTTAGCGGGAGGGCCCCCACCGGGGAGCTGTTTTTT. Protein: CASSFSGRAPTGELFF. Variable domain in full (rest from reference TRBV5-1 and TRBJ2-2): KAGVTQTPRYLIKTRGQQVTLSCSPISGHRSVSWYQQTPGQGLQFLFEYFSETQRNKGNFPGRFSGRQFSNSRSEMNVSTLELGDSALYLCASSFSGRAPTGELFFGEGSRLTVL.

The CDR3 DNA is TGTGCCAGCAGACCGTATCTCAGCAGGGGGTCCACTGAAGCTTTCTTT. Protein product: CASRPYLSRGSTEAFF. The chain couples TRBV11-2 to TRBJ1-1, with 7 bases matching TRBD1. The germline V gene has CDR1 SGHAT and CDR2 FQNNGV. J lost 4 bases, V lost 6 bases, and 14 bases had no gene match. The CDR3 length is 16 residues.

This clone was recorded a few times. Other DNA variants within this sample encode the same CDR3. This chain joins TRBV15 and TRBJ2-7; 8 nucleotides align to TRBD2. Germline values: CDR1 LNHNV, CDR2 YYDKDF (reference sequence). The CDR3 has 14 amino acids. V was clipped by 1 base and J by 2 bases; unmatched bases: 1. CDR3 coding DNA: TGTGCCACCAGCAGAGCGGGGGGGCCCTACGAGCAGTACTTC. It is translated as CATSRAGGPYEQYF. The variable domain in full, completed from reference TRBV15 and TRBJ2-7, reads DAMVIQNPRYQVTQFGKPVTLSCSQTLNHNVMYWYQQKSSQAPKLLFHYYDKDFNNEADTPDNFQSRRPNTSFCFLDIRSPGLGDTAMYLCATSRAGGPYEQYFGPGTRLTVT.

In DNA, the CDR3 is TGCGCCAGCAGCCGACTGACTAGCGGGAGAGGGGGGGGGAGTGAGCAGTTCTTC. Its translation is CASSRLTSGRGGGSEQFF. The chain uses TRBV4-1 and TRBJ2-1, with 12 positions matching TRBD2. The CDR3 is made up of 18 amino acids. Losses at the gene ends were 4 bases for V and 9 bases for J; bases not matched to a gene: 16. The V gene's germline CDR1 is MGHRA and CDR2 YSYEKL.

The chain uses TRBV15 and TRBJ2-7; D is undetermined. The CDR3 length is 13 residues. Trimming cost V 9 bases and J 1 base, with 13 bases left between them. Germline V gene data show CDR1 as LNHNV and CDR2 as YYDKDF (reference sequence). Here the CDR3 DNA reads TGTGCCACGGGCCGCTATCCATCCTACGAGCAGTACTTC. Translation gives CATGRYPSYEQYF.

The table lists this clone with a count of one. This chain connects TRBV10-3 to TRBJ2-2; 8 bases match TRBD2. The CDR3 covers 15 residues. Germline values: CDR1 ENHRY, CDR2 SYGVKD. Trimming took 4 bases from V and 9 from J; bases not matched to a gene: 10. The CDR3 DNA sequence: TGTGCCATCAGTGTGGTCGGCGGGACTAGAAGGGAGCTGTTTTTT. Translation: CAISVVGGTRRELFF.

This clone was picked up a small number of times. V is TRBV5-4 and J is TRBJ2-7; 8 bases line up with TRBD1. Trimming at V came to 7 bases and at J to 4 bases, leaving 7 bases not matched to a gene. This CDR3 comprises 13 residues. Germline lookup yields CDR1 SGHNT and CDR2 YYREEE (reference sequence). The chain's CDR3 is CASGQGPIYEQYF. DNA for the CDR3: TGTGCCAGCGGACAGGGCCCCATTTACGAGCAGTACTTC.

The rearrangement links TRBV28 to TRBJ2-2, with 7 bases fitting TRBD1. Germline CDR1 reads MDHEN; CDR2 reads SYDVKM. V trimming: 2 bases; J trimming: 0 bases; junction bases outside the gene matches: 6. This CDR3 comprises 17 residues. The chain's CDR3 is CASSLGGRGSNTGELFF. CDR3 nucleotides: TGTGCCAGCAGTTTAGGGGGCAGGGGGTCGAACACCGGGGAGCTGTTTTTT.

The CDR3 region is CASSLHSGSSTGELFF. The CDR3 nucleotides read TGTGCCAGCAGTTTACATAGCGGGAGCAGTACCGGGGAGCTGTTTTTT. The V and J genes are TRBV5-4 and TRBJ2-2; 9 bases agree with TRBD2. Germline V CDR1 and CDR2: SGHNT, YYREEE (reference sequence). Losses at the gene ends were 5 bases for V and 5 bases for J; bases not matched to a gene: 10. CDR3 length: 16 amino acids.

The rearrangement links TRBV11-1 to TRBJ2-3; possible D gene TRBD2, 5 bases. The V gene lost 5 bases and the J gene lost 2 bases, with 8 bases spanning the gap. The CDR3 sequence is 13 residues long. Germline CDR1 and CDR2: SGHAT and FQDESV (reference sequence). The CDR3 reads CASSPSITDTQYF. CDR3 nucleotides: TGTGCCAGCAGCCCTAGCATCACAGATACGCAGTATTTT.

The chain employs TRBV5-4 and TRBJ2-7, with a possible D match to TRBD2 (5 bases). This CDR3 comprises 16 residues. The germline V gene has CDR1 SGHNT and CDR2 YYREEE (reference sequence). Trimming took off 3 bases at V and 2 bases at J, with 18 bases between the two ends. CDR3 sequence: CASSSSFRRTAYEQYF. The CDR3 DNA sequence: TGTGCCAGCAGCTCAAGTTTCCGGAGGACGGCCTACGAGCAGTACTTC.

V is TRBV5-1 and J is TRBJ2-3; 7 bases agree with TRBD1. With 1 base clipped from V and 4 bases from J, the junction kept 3 bases outside the gene matches. The CDR3 sequence is 14 residues long. Germline CDR1 and CDR2: SGHRS and YFSETQ. CDR3 residues: CASSLLQGPDTQYF. In nucleotides, the CDR3 is TGCGCCAGCAGCTTGCTACAGGGGCCAGATACGCAGTATTTT.

This sequence joins TRBV6-5 and TRBJ2-2; D gene ambiguous. Deletions cut 1 base from V and 0 bases from J, with 9 bases between. CDR1 is MNHEY and CDR2 is SVGAGI in the germline V gene. The CDR3 consists of 16 residues. In nucleotides, the CDR3 is TGTGCCAGCAGTTACTGGGCTGCCGCGAACACCGGGGAGCTGTTTTTT. Amino acid sequence: CASSYWAAANTGELFF.

The sample holds a few counts of this clone. This chain links TRBV5-1 with TRBJ2-3; TRBD2 agrees at 10 bases. Looked up from germline, CDR1 is SGHRS and CDR2 is YFSETQ. The CDR3 is 16 residues long. V shed 3 bases and J 2 bases; nucleotides not matched to a gene: 6. In DNA form, the CDR3 reads TGCGCCAGCAGCTGGGTGGGACTAGCGATCACAGATACGCAGTATTTT. It translates to CASSWVGLAITDTQYF.

This clone was observed a handful of times. The chain carries TRBV9 and TRBJ1-1; D unclear. Germline V lookup: CDR1 SGDLS, CDR2 YYNGEE. Trimming cost V 1 base and J 1 base, with 11 bases left between them. This CDR3 is 15 amino acids long. The CDR3 DNA is TGTGCCAGCAGCGTATGGCCCTCAGGGAACACTGAAGCTTTCTTT. Translated: CASSVWPSGNTEAFF.

V gene TRBV11-1 combines with J gene TRBJ1-4; perhaps TRBD1 as D (5 bases). V lost 5 bases and J 5 bases, leaving 18 bases between the germline ends. Germline V gene lookup returns CDR1 SGHAT and CDR2 FQDESV (reference sequence). CDR3 length equals 16 residues. The CDR3 loop reads CASSPGGGHLNEKLFF. The DNA for the CDR3 is TGTGCCAGCAGCCCCGGGGGTGGACACCTGAATGAAAAACTGTTTTTT.

This chain connects TRBV2 to TRBJ2-1, with 10 nucleotides matching TRBD2. V shed 10 bases and J 10 bases; nucleotides not matched to a gene: 13. The CDR3 totals 14 residues. CDR1 is SNHLY, CDR2 FYNNEI, per germline. The chain's CDR3 is CAMPSGSFPLEQFF. The CDR3 DNA follows: TGTGCCATGCCTAGCGGGAGTTTTCCCTTAGAGCAGTTCTTC.

V and J are TRBV5-4 and TRBJ2-2, with D possibly matching TRBD1 (6 bases). This CDR3 comprises 17 residues. Trimming took off 3 bases at V and 1 base at J, with 16 bases between the two ends. From germline, CDR1 is SGHNT and CDR2 YYREEE (reference sequence). CDR3 bases: TGTGCCAGCAGCTCTCCCACACGGACAGAGAACACCGGGGAGCTGTTTTTT. Translation: CASSSPTRTENTGELFF.

The rearrangement joins TRBV2 to TRBJ2-7, with 11 nucleotides matching TRBD1. Losses at the gene ends were 8 bases for V and 5 bases for J; bases not matched to a gene: 5. The CDR3 covers 13 residues. Per the germline V gene, CDR1 is SNHLY and CDR2 is FYNNEI. The CDR3 protein is CASHRDRGDEQYF. CDR3 coding DNA: TGTGCCAGCCACCGGGACAGGGGGGACGAGCAGTACTTC.

The chain carries TRBV15 and TRBJ1-3, with D possibly being TRBD1 (5 bases). This CDR3 contains 16 residues. Germline values: CDR1 LNHNV, CDR2 YYDKDF (reference sequence). The ends were cut back, 1 base at V and 2 bases at J, with 12 bases in the middle. The DNA of the CDR3 is TGTGCCACCAGCAGAGGCCTCAGGGAAACTGGAAACACCATATATTTT. As protein: CATSRGLRETGNTIYF.

The chain carries TRBV19 and TRBJ1-2, with 7 nucleotides matching TRBD1. Germline assignment: CDR1 LNHDA and CDR2 SQIVND (reference sequence). The CDR3 extends over 14 amino acids. With V trimmed by 4 bases and J by 6 bases, 8 bases remained unmatched. In DNA form, the CDR3 reads TGTGCCAGTAGTAGACAGGGCCCGCGGGATGGCTACACCTTC. It specifies CASSRQGPRDGYTF. The whole variable domain, remainder taken from reference TRBV19 and TRBJ1-2, is DGGITQSPKYLFRKEGQNVTLSCEQNLNHDAMYWYRQDPGQGLRLIYYSQIVNDFQKGDIAEGYSVSREKKESFPLTVTSAQKNPTAFYLCASSRQGPRDGYTFGSGTRLTVV.

V usage is TRBV10-1 and J usage is TRBJ2-7; D not resolved. Trimming stripped 2 bases from V and 0 bases from J, with 5 bases between. In germline, CDR1 is WNHNN, CDR2 SYGVQD (reference sequence). The CDR3 length is 13 residues. The CDR3, as DNA: TGCGCCAGCAGTGAGGTCAACTCCTACGAGCAGTACTTC. Translation gives CASSEVNSYEQYF.

The rearrangement joins TRBV27 to TRBJ1-1; D remains unclear. The V gene's germline CDR1 is MNHEY and CDR2 SMNVEV (reference sequence). Trimming pared 2 bases from V and 4 bases from J, leaving 14 bases between. The CDR3 runs to 15 residues. The CDR3 protein is CASSLKLGGATEAFF. The CDR3 DNA is TGTGCCAGCAGTTTAAAATTAGGCGGCGCCACTGAAGCTTTCTTT.

The chain couples TRBV6-5 to TRBJ1-2; D is unclear. Germline CDR1 reads MNHEY; CDR2 reads SVGAGI. The CDR3 consists of 15 residues. V lost 6 bases and J lost 6, with 20 bases in between. The CDR3 loop reads CASRATGGQLHGYTF. The CDR3 region has the DNA TGTGCCAGCAGAGCCACCGGAGGGCAGCTCCATGGCTACACCTTC.

The V and J genes are TRBV11-3 and TRBJ1-2; D possibly corresponds to TRBD1 (6 bases). Trimming cost V 2 bases and J 4 bases, with 14 bases left between them. The germline V gene has CDR1 SGHNT and CDR2 YENEEA. This CDR3 is built from 15 residues. CDR3 in amino acids: CASSLNVGTSYGYTF. Here the CDR3 DNA reads TGTGCCAGCAGCTTAAACGTTGGGACAAGCTATGGCTACACCTTC.

This clone has only a few counts. This chain connects TRBV5-1 to TRBJ1-1, with D perhaps TRBD1 (6 bases). Trimming cost V 0 bases and J 1 base, with 10 bases left between them. From germline, CDR1 is SGHRS and CDR2 YFSETQ. The CDR3 consists of 15 residues. This CDR3 reads CASSLAWGQNTEAFF. The CDR3 nucleotides are TGCGCCAGCAGCTTGGCTTGGGGGCAGAACACTGAAGCTTTCTTT. The variable domain in full, with the rest retrieved from reference TRBV5-1 and TRBJ1-1, is KAGVTQTPRYLIKTRGQQVTLSCSPISGHRSVSWYQQTPGQGLQFLFEYFSETQRNKGNFPGRFSGRQFSNSRSEMNVSTLELGDSALYLCASSLAWGQNTEAFFGQGTRLTVV.

The chain employs TRBV18 and TRBJ2-2; D might be TRBD1 (5 bases). V dropped 3 bases and J dropped 2 bases, with 10 bases sitting between them. In germline, CDR1 is KGHSH, CDR2 LQKENI. The CDR3 is 15 residues long. The CDR3 bases are TGTGCCAGCTCACCTGGGCAGGGAAACACCGGGGAGCTGTTTTTT. Translation gives CASSPGQGNTGELFF.

J is TRBJ2-1 and V is TRBV27; TRBD2 aligns across 8 bases. The V gene's germline CDR1 is MNHEY and CDR2 SMNVEV (reference sequence). V lost 5 bases and J lost 13; bases outside the gene matches: 16. This CDR3 is built from 15 residues. The DNA for the CDR3 is TGTGCCAGCAGTCGCATCCGGGAGGGCAGTATAAAACAGTTCTTC. Translation: CASSRIREGSIKQFF.